This passage covers 26 T cell receptor beta chains from one sample sequenced in a study of blood T cell repertoires in COVID-19. Assay: immunoSEQ multiplex PCR; the TCRdb copy retains only in-frame clones and omits some. The sample lists around 250,000 clones, around nine tenths occurring once. The sample taken for sequencing was peripheral blood. The receptors were gathered from a middle-aged man with active or convalescent COVID-19.

The chain recombines TRBV19 with TRBJ2-7; TRBD2 is a possible D gene (6 bases). The CDR3 is 15 residues long. Germline CDR1 reads LNHDA; CDR2 reads SQIVND (reference sequence). With 5 bases removed from V and 2 bases from J, the gap between germline ends came to 16 bases. Here the CDR3 reads CASSPSLAFPYEQYF. The DNA for the CDR3 is TGTGCCAGTAGTCCCAGCCTAGCGTTTCCCTACGAGCAGTACTTC.

The V call is TRBV6-5, the J call TRBJ1-3, with unresolved D. Germline CDR1 and CDR2: MNHEY and SVGAGI. Between the trimmed V and J ends, which lost 8 bases and 0 bases, there was a span of 8 bases. The CDR3 loop spans 13 amino acids. Here the CDR3 DNA reads TGTGCCAGCCAGCGAGACTCTGGAAACACCATATATTTT. This codes for CASQRDSGNTIYF.

The chain's CDR3 is CASLTPSTPPYEQYF. The CDR3 DNA follows: TGTGCCAGCCTTACCCCTAGCACTCCCCCCTACGAGCAGTACTTC. This chain joins TRBV6-5 and TRBJ2-7, with a possible D match to TRBD2 (5 bases). The CDR3 runs to 15 residues. The ends were cut back, 8 bases at V and 2 bases at J, with 19 bases in the middle. The germline CDR1 and CDR2 sequences are MNHEY and SVGAGI.

This rearrangement joins TRBV9 to TRBJ1-1; 9 bases line up with TRBD1. V shed 4 bases and J 3 bases; nucleotides not matched to a gene: 7. The CDR3 is made up of 15 amino acids. Germline V gene data show CDR1 as SGDLS and CDR2 as YYNGEE. The CDR3 DNA sequence: TGTGCCAGCAGCCCACAACAGGGGGCCGACACTGAAGCTTTCTTT. Protein sequence: CASSPQQGADTEAFF.

The CDR3 coding sequence is TGTGCCAGCAGCTTAAATGCCGCTGACTTGGGTGAGCAGTTCTTC. Translating it yields CASSLNAADLGEQFF. The chain has TRBV7-3 and TRBJ2-1, with D unclear. Between the trimmed V and J ends, which lost 1 base and 9 bases, there was a span of 16 bases. Germline V CDR1 and CDR2: SGHTA, FQGTGA. This CDR3 comprises 15 residues.

The V and J genes are TRBV5-6 and TRBJ2-3; 8 nucleotides agree with TRBD1. The CDR3 spans 15 residues. The ends lost 4 bases at V and 3 bases at J; junction bases unmatched: 7. The V gene's germline CDR1 is SGHDT and CDR2 YYEEEE. This chain's CDR3 is CASSKWDRWTDTQYF. The DNA of the CDR3 is TGTGCCAGCAGCAAGTGGGACAGGTGGACAGATACGCAGTATTTT.

This clone was seen once. CDR3: CASSTTPRTGSNEQFF. Written as DNA, the CDR3 is TGTGCCAGCAGCACGACGCCAAGAACAGGGTCCAATGAGCAGTTCTTC. The chain carries TRBV7-6 and TRBJ2-1, with TRBD1 as a possible D gene (6 bases). With 5 bases removed from V and 6 bases from J, the gap between germline ends came to 20 bases. The germline gives CDR1 SGHVS, CDR2 FNYEAQ. There are 16 residues in the CDR3. Full variable domain (missing parts from reference TRBV7-6 and TRBJ2-1): GAGVSQSPRYKVTKRGQDVALRCDPISGHVSLYWYRQALGQGPEFLTYFNYEAQQDKSGLPNDRFSAERPEGSISTLTIQRTEQRDSAMYRCASSTTPRTGSNEQFFGPGTRLTVL.

V and J are TRBV27 and TRBJ2-6; possible D gene TRBD1, 5 bases. The germline V gene has CDR1 MNHEY and CDR2 SMNVEV (reference sequence). CDR3 length equals 16 residues. The V gene lost 2 bases and the J gene lost 1 base, with 9 bases spanning the gap. CDR3 coding DNA: TGTGCCAGCAGTTTAGAAGGGGTTTCTGGGGCCAACGTCCTGACTTTC. This gives the protein CASSLEGVSGANVLTF.

V gene TRBV5-1 combines with J gene TRBJ2-7; 10 bases are a match to TRBD1. The germline V gene has CDR1 SGHRS and CDR2 YFSETQ. The length of the CDR3 is 18 residues. V trimming: 0 bases; J trimming: 2 bases; junction bases outside the gene matches: 11. The CDR3 nucleotides are TGCGCCAGCAGCTTGGCTGGGGCTCGGGGGACAGGGGCCTACGAGCAGTACTTC. It is translated as CASSLAGARGTGAYEQYF.

The chain is built from TRBV5-1 and TRBJ2-3; 8 nucleotides line up with TRBD1. Unmatched junction bases numbered 10, after V lost 5 bases and J lost 5 bases. The CDR3 spans 15 residues. Germline V gene sequence: CDR1 SGHRS, CDR2 YFSETQ. CDR3 nucleotide sequence: TGCGCCAGCAGTCGGCAGGGGGCGCGTGAAGATACGCAGTATTTT. Residues: CASSRQGAREDTQYF. The entire variable domain, with the rest obtained from reference TRBV5-1 and TRBJ2-3, is as follows: KAGVTQTPRYLIKTRGQQVTLSCSPISGHRSVSWYQQTPGQGLQFLFEYFSETQRNKGNFPGRFSGRQFSNSRSEMNVSTLELGDSALYLCASSRQGAREDTQYFGPGTRLTVL.

The chain recombines TRBV28 with TRBJ2-1; 7 bases line up with TRBD1. Per germline, CDR1 MDHEN and CDR2 SYDVKM. V gave up 10 bases and J gave up 9 bases; unmatched junction bases: 12. The CDR3 runs to 13 residues. CDR3 in DNA: TGTGCCACGAAGCTGACAGGGTCCCGTGAGCAGTTCTTC. Protein product: CATKLTGSREQFF.

V usage is TRBV19 and J usage is TRBJ2-3; 9 bases map to TRBD1. The trim removed 1 base at V and 4 bases at J, leaving 3 bases unmatched. Germline values: CDR1 LNHDA, CDR2 SQIVND (reference sequence). The CDR3 covers 15 residues. The CDR3 here is CASSIGDRESDTQYF. CDR3 bases: TGTGCCAGTAGTATAGGGGACAGGGAGTCAGATACGCAGTATTTT.

This clone was detected a few times. V is TRBV5-1 and J is TRBJ2-7; the match to TRBD1 covers 11 bases. The germline V gene encodes CDR1 SGHRS and CDR2 YFSETQ. V gave up 4 bases and J gave up 6 bases; unmatched junction bases: 9. CDR3 length: 15 residues. Written as DNA, the CDR3 is TGCGCCAGCAGCGGTGGACAGGGGGCGCGCCCCGAGCAGTACTTC. It encodes CASSGGQGARPEQYF.

The chain recombines TRBV11-1 with TRBJ1-4; D may be TRBD1 (5 bases). V lost 5 bases and J 8 bases, leaving 12 bases between the germline ends. The germline V gene has CDR1 SGHAT and CDR2 FQDESV (reference sequence). The CDR3 covers 13 residues. This CDR3 reads CASSPDPGEKLFF. The CDR3 DNA is TGTGCCAGCAGCCCGGACCCAGGGGAAAAACTGTTTTTT.

The chain employs TRBV19 and TRBJ2-5, with D tentatively TRBD1 (6 bases). From germline, CDR1 is LNHDA and CDR2 SQIVND (reference sequence). The CDR3 has 13 residues. Trimming left V 5 bases short and J 4 bases short, with 11 bases between. CDR3 amino acids: CASSAQGRETQYF. The DNA for the CDR3 is TGTGCCAGTAGTGCCCAGGGGCGAGAGACCCAGTACTTC.

In the case of this clone: The sample carries other DNA sequences with the same CDR3. The rearrangement joins TRBV4-1 to TRBJ2-7; TRBD2 might be the D (5 bases). The germline V gene encodes CDR1 MGHRA and CDR2 YSYEKL. Trimming stripped 0 bases from V and 5 bases from J, with 8 bases between. The CDR3 covers 13 residues. CDR3 protein: CASSQDRGDEQYF. CDR3 in DNA: TGCGCCAGCAGCCAAGATCGGGGTGACGAGCAGTACTTC.

This clone was recorded only once. The rearrangement uses TRBV5-1 and TRBJ1-2; 7 bases fit TRBD1. V shed 2 bases, J shed 3 bases, and the junction held 7 bases outside the gene matches. The CDR3 is made up of 15 amino acids. Germline CDR1 SGHRS, CDR2 YFSETQ. The DNA for the CDR3 is TGCGCCAGCAGCTTACGACAGGGACGGGACTATGGCTACACCTTC. Protein sequence: CASSLRQGRDYGYTF.

The chain combines TRBV5-6 with TRBJ2-6, with 8 bases matching TRBD1. Per germline, CDR1 SGHDT and CDR2 YYEEEE. Losses at the gene ends were 3 bases for V and 0 bases for J; bases not matched to a gene: 8. This CDR3 is 18 amino acids long. In nucleotides, the CDR3 is TGTGCCAGCAGCTGGTGGACAGGGCTATACTCTGGGGCCAACGTCCTGACTTTC. Protein product: CASSWWTGLYSGANVLTF.

V usage is TRBV6-6 and J usage is TRBJ1-4; D gene uncertain. The V gene's germline CDR1 is MNHNY and CDR2 SVGAGI (reference sequence). The CDR3 covers 14 residues. Trimming took off 3 bases at V and 8 bases at J, with 13 bases between the two ends. CDR3 sequence reads: CASSYSGGGEKLFF. In DNA form, the CDR3 reads TGTGCCAGCAGTTATAGTGGTGGCGGGGAAAAACTGTTTTTT.

V is TRBV28 and J is TRBJ1-5; D is unresolved. Trimming took 3 bases from V and 7 from J, leaving 13 bases between them. CDR1 and CDR2 from the germline V gene are MDHEN and SYDVKM. The CDR3 runs 14 residues. For the CDR3, the DNA is TGTGCCAGCAGTTTGTTAGAGGAGGGACAGCCCCAGCATTTT. It encodes CASSLLEEGQPQHF. The full variable domain, in which reference TRBV28 and TRBJ1-5 provide the parts outside the CDR3, is DVKVTQSSRYLVKRTGEKVFLECVQDMDHENMFWYRQDPGLGLRLIYFSYDVKMKEKGDIPEGYSVSREKKERFSLILESASTNQTSMYLCASSLLEEGQPQHFGDGTRLSIL.

V gene TRBV11-2 combines with J gene TRBJ1-2; no clear D gene. CDR3 size: 15 residues. V lost 3 bases and J 2 bases, leaving 13 bases between the germline ends. In germline, CDR1 is SGHAT, CDR2 FQNNGV. The CDR3 region has the DNA TGTGCCAGCAGCTTTTCGGGATCCCCAAACTATGGCTACACCTTC. Amino acids: CASSFSGSPNYGYTF.

This clone occurred once. The chain carries TRBV19 and TRBJ2-1, with 8 bases that match TRBD1. The CDR3 is made up of 15 amino acids. V gave up 3 bases and J gave up 6 bases; unmatched junction bases: 7. CDR1 LNHDA and CDR2 SQIVND come from the germline V gene (reference sequence). Here the CDR3 DNA reads TGTGCCAGTAGTATCCAATCGACAGGGGTCAATGAGCAGTTCTTC. Protein: CASSIQSTGVNEQFF.

The chain is built from TRBV3-1 (or the pseudogene TRBV3-2) and TRBJ1-4, with 8 bases identical to TRBD1. The V gene end was trimmed by 1 base and the J gene end by 7 bases; junction bases not matched to a gene: 5. The CDR3 is 15 residues long. CDR1 and CDR2 (germline): LGHDT, YNNKEL (reference sequence). CDR3 region: CASSQGQGKSEKLFF. In nucleotides, the CDR3 is TGTGCCAGCAGCCAAGGACAGGGGAAGAGTGAAAAACTGTTTTTT.

The V call is TRBV2, the J call TRBJ1-3; a possible D gene is TRBD1 (5 bases). Germline CDR1 and CDR2: SNHLY and FYNNEI. The CDR3 has 15 amino acids. V gave up 6 bases and J gave up 0 bases, with 12 bases separating them. CDR3: CASRTVQGSGNTIYF. CDR3 bases: TGTGCCAGCAGGACCGTCCAGGGCTCTGGAAACACCATATATTTT.

The J gene is TRBJ1-1, the V gene TRBV10-3; possible D gene TRBD1, 5 bases. The CDR3 runs to 14 residues. Germline CDR1 and CDR2: ENHRY and SYGVKD. The V end was cut by 6 bases, the J end by 5 bases, with 16 bases between. CDR3 loop: CAISRARGSTEAFF. The CDR3 nucleotides are TGTGCCATCAGCAGGGCCCGGGGGAGTACTGAAGCTTTCTTT.

The gene calls are TRBV19 and TRBJ1-4; D may be TRBD1 (5 bases). CDR1 and CDR2 (germline): LNHDA, SQIVND (reference sequence). V shed 7 bases and J shed 4 bases, with 10 bases lying between them. The CDR3 has 13 amino acids. The DNA of the CDR3 is TGTGCCAGTAACGGCAGGGTTAATGAAAAACTGTTTTTT. Translation gives CASNGRVNEKLFF. The full variable domain, completed using reference TRBV19 and TRBJ1-4, is DGGITQSPKYLFRKEGQNVTLSCEQNLNHDAMYWYRQDPGQGLRLIYYSQIVNDFQKGDIAEGYSVSREKKESFPLTVTSAQKNPTAFYLCASNGRVNEKLFFGSGTQLSVL.